The rows below give T cell receptor beta chains drawn from one sample of a study of Ad26.COV2.S vaccination and SARS-CoV-2 variants. Repertoires were generated with immunoSEQ multiplex PCR, while TCRdb's copy carries only in-frame clones and drops some. Among under 600,000 clones listed, roughly nine tenths were seen once. The starting material was peripheral blood, obtained in a trial of Ad26.COV2.S vaccine versus placebo. The receptors here all came from a person aged 18-60 years who received the Ad26.COV2.S COVID-19 vaccine or a placebo. Both conserved end residues are part of each CDR3. D genes are given only for firm matches. Clone size appears in some rows only: once, few, many, or a class for an expanded clone.

J: TRBJ2-1
V: TRBV18
D: NA
size: once
DNA: TGTGCCAGCTCACCAGGGACTTTTAACAATGAGCAGTTCTTC
CDR3: CASSPGTFNNEQFF

J: TRBJ1-2
V: TRBV15
D: NA
size: NA
DNA: TGTGCCACCAGCAGGCGGGCAGCCGTCTATGGCTACACCTTC
CDR3: CATSRRAAVYGYTF

J: TRBJ1-1
V: TRBV12-3/TRBV12-4
D: TRBD1
size: NA
DNA: TGTGCCAGCAGTGGACAGGGCAACACTGAAGCTTTCTTT
CDR3: CASSGQGNTEAFF

J: TRBJ2-3
V: TRBV5-1
D: TRBD2
size: once
DNA: TGCGCCAGCAGCGTCCTAGCGGGACCAACAAAAACCACAGATACGCAGTATTTT
CDR3: CASSVLAGPTKTTDTQYF

J: TRBJ2-7
V: TRBV29-1
D: NA
size: NA
DNA: TGCAGCGTTAAGACAAACCTCTACGAGCAGTACTTC
CDR3: CSVKTNLYEQYF

J: TRBJ2-7
V: TRBV6-5
D: NA
size: NA
DNA: TGTGCCAGCAGGTTTCGGGCAGCTGATGACGAGCAGTACTTC
CDR3: CASRFRAADDEQYF

J: TRBJ2-1
V: TRBV7-9
D: NA
size: few
DNA: TGTGCCAGCACAGAAACCAGCTCCTACAATGAGCAGTTCTTC
CDR3: CASTETSSYNEQFF

J: TRBJ1-5
V: TRBV21-1
D: NA
size: NA
DNA: TGTGCCAGCAGCAATCCCAGGGTGTCCGCTCAGCCCCAGCATTTT
CDR3: CASSNPRVSAQPQHF

J: TRBJ1-4
V: TRBV30
D: NA
size: NA
DNA: TGTGCCTGGAGTGTAAACCGTGAAAAACTGTTTTTT
CDR3: CAWSVNREKLFF

J: TRBJ1-1
V: TRBV18
D: NA
size: NA
DNA: TGTGCCAGCTCACCACTCCGGGAGACCACCTCGGAAGCTTTCTTT
CDR3: CASSPLRETTSEAFF

J: TRBJ1-5
V: TRBV5-1
D: NA
size: NA
DNA: TGCGCCAGCAGCCCCGACGGGACTTTCAATCAGCCCCAGCATTTT
CDR3: CASSPDGTFNQPQHF

J: TRBJ2-1
V: TRBV5-4
D: NA
size: NA
DNA: TGTGCCAGCAGCTCCCGCGATGAGCAGTTCTTC
CDR3: CASSSRDEQFF

J: TRBJ2-2
V: TRBV23-1
D: TRBD2
size: NA
DNA: TGCGCCAGCAGTCAACCTAGCGGGAGAACCGGGGAGCTGTTTTTT
CDR3: CASSQPSGRTGELFF

J: TRBJ1-1
V: TRBV6-1
D: NA
size: few
DNA: TGTGCCAGCAGTGATCAGGGAACAGTACCTGAAGCTTTCTTT
CDR3: CASSDQGTVPEAFF

J: TRBJ2-7
V: TRBV10-3
D: TRBD1
size: NA
DNA: TGTGCCATCAGTGAGTCGGGACAGGGCTACGAGCAGTACTTC
CDR3: CAISESGQGYEQYF

J: TRBJ1-3
V: TRBV10-3
D: NA
size: once
DNA: TGTGCCAGCGGGAGCTCTGGAAACACCATATATTTT
CDR3: CASGSSGNTIYF

J: TRBJ1-2
V: TRBV10-2
D: NA
size: NA
DNA: TGCGCCAGCAGTGAGAGCGCGGTGGGGGCAGCCGGCTACACCTTC
CDR3: CASSESAVGAAGYTF

J: TRBJ1-1
V: TRBV7-2
D: NA
size: NA
DNA: TGTGCCAGCAGCTGGACAGTGAACACTGAAGCTTTCTTT
CDR3: CASSWTVNTEAFF

J: TRBJ1-2
V: TRBV24-1
D: NA
size: few
DNA: TGTGCCACCAGTGAGAAGGGCGGTGGCTACACCTTC
CDR3: CATSEKGGGYTF

J: TRBJ1-6
V: TRBV2
D: NA
size: NA
DNA: TGTGCCAGCATAAGGGAGTTACGTGGGAATTCACCCCTCCACTTT
CDR3: CASIRELRGNSPLHF

J: TRBJ2-1
V: TRBV5-1
D: NA
size: NA
DNA: TGCGCCAGCAGCTTGACTAGCATTAATGAGCAGTTCTTC
CDR3: CASSLTSINEQFF

J: TRBJ1-6
V: TRBV21-1
D: NA
size: NA
DNA: TGTGCCAGCAGCCCATACGAGGACAGCTCCTATAATTCACCCCTCCACTTT
CDR3: CASSPYEDSSYNSPLHF

J: TRBJ2-3
V: TRBV9
D: TRBD2
size: NA
DNA: TGTGCCAGCAGCGCCCCAGTAGCGGGCCCCACAGATACGCAGTATTTT
CDR3: CASSAPVAGPTDTQYF

J: TRBJ2-2
V: TRBV7-6
D: TRBD2
size: NA
DNA: TGTGCCAGCAGCTTAGAGAGAGCGGGAGGGATGAACACCGGGGAGCTGTTTTTT
CDR3: CASSLERAGGMNTGELFF

J: TRBJ2-7
V: TRBV3-1/TRBV3-2
D: NA
size: NA
DNA: TGTGCCAGCAGCCTCCGGGACTACGAGCAGTACTTC
CDR3: CASSLRDYEQYF

J: TRBJ2-2
V: TRBV11-2
D: NA
size: NA
DNA: TGTGCCAGCAGCTCCCGGGGGGAGCTGTTTTTT
CDR3: CASSSRGELFF

J: TRBJ2-7
V: TRBV29-1
D: NA
size: NA
DNA: TGCAGCGTAGCCGGCTCCTACGAGCAGTACTTC
CDR3: CSVAGSYEQYF

J: TRBJ1-4
V: TRBV10-2
D: TRBD1
size: few
DNA: TGCGCCAGCAGCAACGGACAGGGTGATGAAAAACTGTTTTTT
CDR3: CASSNGQGDEKLFF

J: TRBJ2-7
V: TRBV6-5
D: TRBD2
size: NA
DNA: TGTGCCAGCAGAATAGCGGGAGCACCGGGCTACGAGCAGTACTTC
CDR3: CASRIAGAPGYEQYF

J: TRBJ2-3
V: TRBV3-1/TRBV3-2
D: NA
size: NA
DNA: TGTGCCAGCAGCCGAAGGACGGGAAACACAGATACGCAGTATTTT
CDR3: CASSRRTGNTDTQYF

J: TRBJ2-2
V: TRBV5-1
D: NA
size: NA
DNA: TGCGCCAGCAGCTTGGCTCTCACAGGGACGAACACCGGGGAGCTGTTTTTT
CDR3: CASSLALTGTNTGELFF

J: TRBJ2-7
V: TRBV9
D: NA
size: NA
DNA: TGTGCCAGCAGCGTAGTTGACAGCTCCTACGAGCAGTACTTC
CDR3: CASSVVDSSYEQYF

J: TRBJ1-2
V: TRBV28
D: TRBD1
size: NA
DNA: TGTGCCAGCAGTTCCTCGCAGGGGGACTATGGCTACACCTTC
CDR3: CASSSSQGDYGYTF

J: TRBJ1-1
V: TRBV15
D: NA
size: few
DNA: TGTGCCACCAGCAGGGGGCTCGGCCCGGGCACTGAAGCTTTCTTT
CDR3: CATSRGLGPGTEAFF

J: TRBJ1-2
V: TRBV28
D: TRBD1
size: NA
DNA: TGTGCCAGCACCCCCAACTCTAGGGGGCGAGGCTATGGCTACACCTTC
CDR3: CASTPNSRGRGYGYTF

J: TRBJ1-1
V: TRBV6-5
D: NA
size: NA
DNA: TGTGCCAGCAGTTACTCGACCGGGGGGACTGAAGCTTTCTTT
CDR3: CASSYSTGGTEAFF

J: TRBJ2-7
V: TRBV14
D: NA
size: NA
DNA: TGTGCCAGCAGCCAGGGCGGACTGTCCTACGAGCAGTACTTC
CDR3: CASSQGGLSYEQYF

J: TRBJ1-2
V: TRBV10-2
D: NA
size: NA
DNA: TGCGCCAGCAGTGAGCCTGGGGGGGGAACAGGCTACACCTTC
CDR3: CASSEPGGGTGYTF

J: TRBJ1-2
V: TRBV28
D: NA
size: few
DNA: TGTGCCAGCAGTTTAGCTTGGACCGGAGGCTATGGCTACACCTTC
CDR3: CASSLAWTGGYGYTF

J: TRBJ1-2
V: TRBV4-2
D: TRBD1
size: NA
DNA: TGTGCCAGCAGCCAAGCGGGGGGGACAGGGCCCAACTATGGCTACACCTTC
CDR3: CASSQAGGTGPNYGYTF

J: TRBJ2-3
V: TRBV19
D: TRBD1
size: once
DNA: TGTGCCAGTAGTCCCCGGGACAGTAGCACAGATACGCAGTATTTT
CDR3: CASSPRDSSTDTQYF

J: TRBJ1-2
V: TRBV6-5
D: TRBD1
size: once
DNA: TGTGCCAGCAGGCCACCGGGACAGGGCTTAGGCGGCTACACCTTC
CDR3: CASRPPGQGLGGYTF

J: TRBJ2-1
V: TRBV2
D: TRBD1
size: NA
DNA: TGTGCCAGCAGTGAAGCGTCGGACAGGAGTAACAATGAGCAGTTCTTC
CDR3: CASSEASDRSNNEQFF

J: TRBJ2-3
V: TRBV9
D: NA
size: once
DNA: TGTGCCAGCAGCGTAGAAGGGGATACGCAGTATTTT
CDR3: CASSVEGDTQYF

J: TRBJ2-1
V: TRBV14
D: NA
size: NA
DNA: TGTGCCAGCAGCCAAGTTGGCAATGAGCAGTTCTTC
CDR3: CASSQVGNEQFF

J: TRBJ2-3
V: TRBV9
D: NA
size: NA
DNA: TGTGCCAGCAGCGCCGAACATCCGGGGTACCATCGGGCAGATACGCAGTATTTT
CDR3: CASSAEHPGYHRADTQYF

J: TRBJ2-2
V: TRBV30
D: NA
size: NA
DNA: TGTGCCTGGAGTGACACGGGGGGCTCGAACACCGGGGAGCTGTTTTTT
CDR3: CAWSDTGGSNTGELFF

J: TRBJ1-2
V: TRBV6-5
D: NA
size: NA
DNA: TGTGCCAGCAGTTACTCGGGCCGGGAAAGACTTTTCTTC
CDR3: CASSYSGRERLFF

J: TRBJ1-2
V: TRBV23-1
D: NA
size: NA
DNA: TGCGCCAGCAGTCAACCGAAATCTAACTATGGCTACACCTTC
CDR3: CASSQPKSNYGYTF

J: TRBJ2-1
V: TRBV7-8
D: NA
size: NA
DNA: TGTGCCAGCAGCCCCCACAGATCCCCCTCGGACTACAATGAGCAGTTCTTC
CDR3: CASSPHRSPSDYNEQFF

J: TRBJ2-3
V: TRBV5-5
D: NA
size: NA
DNA: TGTGCCAGCAGCCCCAGAGAGTTGGTTACGCAGTATTTT
CDR3: CASSPRELVTQYF

J: TRBJ2-5
V: TRBV9
D: TRBD2
size: NA
DNA: TGTGCCAGCAGCGACACGACTAGCGTCACAGAGACCCAGTACTTC
CDR3: CASSDTTSVTETQYF

J: TRBJ2-1
V: TRBV10-1
D: TRBD2
size: NA
DNA: TGCGCCAGCAGTGGCCCTGGGACTAGCGGGAGTTCGGGAAACAATGAGCAGTTCTTC
CDR3: CASSGPGTSGSSGNNEQFF

J: TRBJ2-3
V: TRBV19
D: NA
size: NA
DNA: TGTGCCAGTAGGGGGGGATCGGGGCCCGATACGCAGTATTTT
CDR3: CASRGGSGPDTQYF

J: TRBJ2-3
V: TRBV9
D: NA
size: few
DNA: TGTGCCAGCAGCGTAGAAGGGGGTCCTACAGATACGCAGTATTTT
CDR3: CASSVEGGPTDTQYF

J: TRBJ2-7
V: TRBV27
D: NA
size: NA
DNA: TGTGCCAGCAGTTTGATACCAAACTACGAGCAGTACTTC
CDR3: CASSLIPNYEQYF

J: TRBJ1-1
V: TRBV30
D: TRBD1
size: once
DNA: TGTGCCTGGCAACCGACAGGGGCGGCTTTCTTT
CDR3: CAWQPTGAAFF